These 26 T cell receptor beta chains were all obtained from the same sample, sequenced in a study of blood T cell repertoires in COVID-19. Produced via immunoSEQ multiplex PCR; TCRdb's table is partial and in-frame only. The sample lists about 38,000 clones; almost 90% were seen once. Sequencing was carried out using peripheral blood. Receptors were obtained from a man aged 55-75 years with active or convalescent COVID-19.

The V gene is TRBV6-2 or TRBV6-3, the J gene TRBJ2-7; D might be TRBD2 (6 bases). The CDR3 length is 16 residues. Germline CDR1 reads MNHEY; CDR2 reads SVGEGT. Trimming cost V 5 bases and J 0 bases, with 17 bases left between them. The CDR3 region is CASSARGGMGSYEQYF. The CDR3 DNA follows: TGTGCCAGCAGTGCCCGAGGAGGGATGGGCTCCTACGAGCAGTACTTC.

The chain carries TRBV7-9 and TRBJ2-1; TRBD2 matches 11 bases. The CDR3 sequence is 15 residues long. Per germline, CDR1 SEHNR and CDR2 FQNEAQ (reference sequence). The J segment lost 9 bases and the V segment lost 4 bases, leaving 8 bases of the junction unmatched. CDR3 protein: CASSSLAGLAAEQFF. DNA of the CDR3: TGTGCCAGCAGCTCCCTGGCGGGACTAGCGGCTGAGCAGTTCTTC.

This rearrangement joins TRBV30 to TRBJ1-4; D remains unclear. The CDR3 extends over 15 amino acids. With 0 bases removed from V and 2 bases from J, the gap between germline ends came to 10 bases. CDR1 is GTSNPN and CDR2 is SVGIG in the germline V gene (reference sequence). CDR3 DNA: TGTGCCTGGAGTGTACGAGGGCTCACTAATGAAAAACTGTTTTTT. Translation gives CAWSVRGLTNEKLFF. Based on the CDR3 plus reference TRBV30 and TRBJ1-4, the full variable domain is SQTIHQWPATLVQPVGSPLSLECTVEGTSNPNLYWYRQAAGRGLQLLFYSVGIGQISSEVPQNLSASRPQDRQFILSSKKLLLSDSGFYLCAWSVRGLTNEKLFFGSGTQLSVL.

V usage is TRBV5-1 and J usage is TRBJ2-5, with 8 bases that match TRBD2. The trim removed 4 bases at V and 5 bases at J, leaving 7 bases unmatched. This CDR3 spans 14 amino acids. The germline gives CDR1 SGHRS, CDR2 YFSETQ. The CDR3 DNA reads as TGCGCCAGCAGCCCGGGGACGGGGGGGGAGACCCAGTACTTC. Protein: CASSPGTGGETQYF.

J is TRBJ2-3 and V is TRBV4-2; TRBD2 agrees at 11 bases. Germline trimming cut 3 bases from V and 0 bases from J; bases unmatched to any gene: 5. The CDR3 covers 17 residues. Germline CDR1 is LGHNA and CDR2 is YNFKEQ. This CDR3 reads CASSQASSGGSTDTQYF. CDR3 DNA: TGTGCCAGCAGCCAGGCCTCTAGCGGGGGGAGCACAGATACGCAGTATTTT.

J is TRBJ1-4 and V is TRBV12-3 or TRBV12-4; D is unresolved. V was pared by 3 bases and J by 8 bases, with 10 bases between. CDR3 size: 13 residues. CDR3 loop: CASSFEGAEKLFF. The CDR3 nucleotides read TGTGCCAGCAGTTTCGAGGGAGCCGAAAAACTGTTTTTT.

This chain uses TRBV5-5 with TRBJ2-7; D perhaps matches TRBD2 (6 bases). Trimming stripped 0 bases from V and 2 bases from J, with 12 bases between. The CDR3 has 15 residues. CDR1 and CDR2 from the germline V gene are SGHKS and YYEKEE (reference sequence). The CDR3 here is CASSLGRTTTYEQYF. CDR3 nucleotides: TGTGCCAGCAGCTTGGGACGGACTACGACCTACGAGCAGTACTTC.

The chain employs TRBV11-3 and TRBJ1-1; 7 nucleotides line up with TRBD1. V lost 5 bases, J lost 3 bases, and 3 bases stayed unmatched. This CDR3 is 13 amino acids long. Per germline, CDR1 SGHNT and CDR2 YENEEA. The CDR3 coding sequence is TGTGCCAGCAGCCCCAGGGGGGACACTGAAGCTTTCTTT. This gives the protein CASSPRGDTEAFF.

In DNA, the CDR3 is TGTGCCAGCAGCGTCGGAGTAACGAATGAGCAGTTCTTC. Amino acids: CASSVGVTNEQFF. The chain uses TRBV9 and TRBJ2-1; no firm D call. The germline V gene has CDR1 SGDLS and CDR2 YYNGEE. This CDR3 comprises 13 residues. The germline V and J ends were trimmed by 2 bases and 7 bases, with 10 bases remaining between them.

The chain combines TRBV7-6 with TRBJ2-3; possibly TRBD2 for D (6 bases). Germline V gives CDR1 SGHVS, CDR2 FNYEAQ. The CDR3 consists of 15 residues. With 4 bases removed from V and 5 bases from J, the gap between germline ends came to 16 bases. The CDR3 DNA reads TGTGCCAGCAGCTCGGGATTCCAGGGAGGAGATACGCAGTATTTT. As protein: CASSSGFQGGDTQYF.

The chain combines TRBV9 with TRBJ2-3, with D perhaps TRBD2 (6 bases). The V gene lost 0 bases and the J gene lost 2 bases, with 10 bases spanning the gap. This CDR3 spans 15 amino acids. Germline values: CDR1 SGDLS, CDR2 YYNGEE. In nucleotides, the CDR3 is TGTGCCAGCAGCGTAGATTGGAGGGCCACAGATACGCAGTATTTT. Its translation is CASSVDWRATDTQYF.

The chain couples TRBV10-1 to TRBJ2-5; D is possibly TRBD2 (5 bases). This CDR3 has 15 amino acids. CDR1 and CDR2 from the germline V gene are WNHNN and SYGVQD (reference sequence). The germline V and J ends were trimmed by 0 bases and 3 bases, with 11 bases remaining between them. The CDR3: CASSESPTSKETQYF. The CDR3 DNA is TGCGCCAGCAGTGAGTCTCCTACTAGTAAAGAGACCCAGTACTTC.

V and J are TRBV5-1 and TRBJ2-3, with 11 bases matching TRBD2. CDR3 size: 17 residues. Germline CDR1 and CDR2: SGHRS and YFSETQ. Germline trimming cut 3 bases from V and 4 bases from J; bases unmatched to any gene: 10. The CDR3 coding sequence is TGCGCCAGCAGCTCGGGACTAGCGGAGGTGGGTCCAGATACGCAGTATTTT. Translating it yields CASSSGLAEVGPDTQYF.

The rearrangement uses TRBV7-9 and TRBJ2-7, with 12 bases aligning to TRBD2. The CDR3 runs to 15 residues. CDR1 is SEHNR and CDR2 is FQNEAQ in the germline V gene (reference sequence). J lost 4 bases, V lost 4 bases, and 5 bases had no gene match. The CDR3, as DNA: TGTGCCAGCAGCTCAGCTAGCGGGAGGGCATACGAGCAGTACTTC. Translated: CASSSASGRAYEQYF. Based on the CDR3 plus reference TRBV7-9 and TRBJ2-7, the full variable domain is DTGVSQNPRHKITKRGQNVTFRCDPISEHNRLYWYRQTLGQGPEFLTYFQNEAQLEKSRLLSDRFSAERPKGSFSTLEIQRTEQGDSAMYLCASSSASGRAYEQYFGPGTRLTVT.

This clone was picked up one time. The rearrangement links TRBV28 to TRBJ1-1; perhaps TRBD1 as D (5 bases). Trimming removed 6 bases from V and 6 bases from J, with 23 bases in between. CDR1 and CDR2 (germline): MDHEN, SYDVKM. The CDR3 sequence is 16 residues long. The CDR3 protein is CASSSTPKGAAAEAFF. In DNA, the CDR3 is TGTGCCAGCAGCTCCACGCCCAAAGGGGCCGCGGCTGAAGCTTTCTTT. Complete variable domain (other parts from reference TRBV28 and TRBJ1-1): DVKVTQSSRYLVKRTGEKVFLECVQDMDHENMFWYRQDPGLGLRLIYFSYDVKMKEKGDIPEGYSVSREKKERFSLILESASTNQTSMYLCASSSTPKGAAAEAFFGQGTRLTVV.

The CDR3 nucleotides read TGTGCCAGCAGCTTAGGGAATAACAGGGTTCAGTACTTC. Translation: CASSLGNNRVQYF. The rearrangement links TRBV5-4 to TRBJ2-4; D possibly corresponds to TRBD1 (6 bases). The germline V gene encodes CDR1 SGHNT and CDR2 YYREEE (reference sequence). Trimming stripped 2 bases from V and 11 bases from J, with 14 bases between. The CDR3 consists of 13 residues.

In DNA, the CDR3 is TGCGCCAGCAGCTTGTCATCCCCCCAAGAGACCCAGTACTTC. It yields the protein CASSLSSPQETQYF. The chain carries TRBV5-1 and TRBJ2-5; D remains ambiguous. Between the trimmed V and J ends, which lost 1 base and 1 base, there was a span of 8 bases. Germline loops: CDR1 SGHRS, CDR2 YFSETQ. There are 14 residues in the CDR3.

V gene TRBV10-1 combines with J gene TRBJ2-7; TRBD2 aligns across 9 bases. Germline V gene sequence: CDR1 WNHNN, CDR2 SYGVQD (reference sequence). V dropped 5 bases and J dropped 5; count of bases not matched to a gene: 7. The CDR3 is 14 amino acids. CDR3 nucleotides: TGCGCCAGCAGTTGGGGGACTAGCATGGACGAGCAGTACTTC. Translation: CASSWGTSMDEQYF.

V gene TRBV6-5 combines with J gene TRBJ2-1; TRBD2 matches 7 bases. The CDR3 has 15 residues. Germline CDR1 and CDR2: MNHEY and SVGAGI. V dropped 5 bases and J dropped 0; count of bases not matched to a gene: 4. The CDR3 sequence: CASSSGTSSYNEQFF. CDR3 nucleotides: TGTGCCAGCAGTAGCGGGACCTCCTCCTACAATGAGCAGTTCTTC.

The V call is TRBV28, the J call TRBJ2-1; D is perhaps TRBD2 (5 bases). The CDR3 sequence is 18 residues long. CDR1 MDHEN and CDR2 SYDVKM come from the germline V gene. Trimming pared 3 bases from V and 0 bases from J, leaving 18 bases between. CDR3: CASSFLVSTTNSYNEQFF. The DNA for the CDR3 is TGTGCCAGCAGTTTTTTGGTCTCGACTACCAACTCCTACAATGAGCAGTTCTTC.

The chain recombines TRBV25-1 with TRBJ2-7, with 8 bases fitting TRBD2. CDR1 and CDR2 from the germline V gene are MGHDK and SYGVNS. CDR3 size: 14 residues. Unmatched junction bases numbered 7, after V lost 5 bases and J lost 4 bases. CDR3 region: CASSHGGALYEQYF. The CDR3 DNA sequence: TGTGCCAGCAGTCACGGGGGGGCCCTATACGAGCAGTACTTC.

The rearrangement links TRBV9 to TRBJ1-2; D unclear. Trimming removed 4 bases at V and 1 base at J, with 14 bases between. Germline lookup yields CDR1 SGDLS and CDR2 YYNGEE. This CDR3 contains 15 residues. The DNA for the CDR3 is TGTGCCAGCAGCCCTGGAGCTAAACTTAACTATGGCTACACCTTC. Translated: CASSPGAKLNYGYTF.

This clone has only one observation. The DNA for the CDR3 is TGTGCCAGCAGCCCCCGCCAGCGGGTCAATGAGCAGTTCTTC. This gives the protein CASSPRQRVNEQFF. The chain carries TRBV7-2 and TRBJ2-1, with D possibly matching TRBD2 (6 bases). The CDR3 totals 14 residues. Germline loops: CDR1 SGHTA, CDR2 FQGNSA. The ends were cut back, 5 bases at V and 6 bases at J, with 14 bases in the middle.

The rearrangement uses TRBV6-6 and TRBJ1-1; possible D gene TRBD1, 5 bases. CDR3 length equals 13 residues. V dropped 7 bases and J dropped 10 bases, with 19 bases sitting between them. Germline values: CDR1 MNHNY, CDR2 SVGAGI (reference sequence). The CDR3 bases are TGTGCCAGCACGGGGGGAGGGTTAAAGGGAGCTTTCTTT. It yields the protein CASTGGGLKGAFF.

The rearrangement links TRBV11-3 to TRBJ2-7, with 10 positions matching TRBD2. Germline CDR1 reads SGHNT; CDR2 reads YENEEA. V lost 3 bases and J lost 3; bases outside the gene matches: 5. The CDR3 runs to 15 residues. The CDR3 DNA is TGTGCCAGCAGCTTGGGCGGGACTAGCGACTACGAGCAGTACTTC. Its translation is CASSLGGTSDYEQYF.

Here the CDR3 DNA reads TGTGCCAGCAGTCGCCCCGACAGGAACACTGAAGCTTTCTTT. This encodes CASSRPDRNTEAFF. J is TRBJ1-1 and V is TRBV2, with D maybe TRBD1 (5 bases). The V gene lost 5 bases and the J gene lost 1 base, with 11 bases spanning the gap. Germline V gene data show CDR1 as SNHLY and CDR2 as FYNNEI. The CDR3 covers 14 residues. The full variable domain, rest sourced from reference TRBV2 and TRBJ1-1, is EPEVTQTPSHQVTQMGQEVILRCVPISNHLYFYWYRQILGQKVEFLVSFYNNEISEKSEIFDDQFSVERPDGSNFTLKIRSTKLEDSAMYFCASSRPDRNTEAFFGQGTRLTVV.